The 31 T cell receptor beta chains reported below all come from one sample, sequenced in a study of CXCR3-negative and CXCR3-positive naive CD8 T cells. UMI-tagged TRB cDNA libraries were built via 5' RACE. One entry per CDR3 protein, without DNA, is what TCRdb gives after re-calling the 5' RACE reads. In all, the sample yields over 70,000 distinct CDR3 sequences. Material for sequencing was naive CXCR3- CD8+ T cells from blood. As for subset: CD45RO-CCR7+CD27+CD95- naive CD8+ T cells lacking CXCR3 (TNR3-). The receptors derive from a human donor in good health. Some clones in this sample may be carry-over from other donors' samples.

The J gene is TRBJ2-7, the V gene TRBV4-3; TCRdb's D call of TRBD2 is untestable without DNA. Germline lookup yields CDR1 LGHNA and CDR2 YSLEER. This CDR3 comprises 16 residues. The CDR3 loop reads CASSQEWSGGAHEQYF.

CDR3 protein: CASSLEVWGAKNIQYF. The chain recombines TRBV7-2 with TRBJ2-4; as DNA is missing, the TRBD1 call by TCRdb cannot be tested. Germline CDR1 is SGHTA and CDR2 is FQGNSA. CDR3 size: 16 residues.

The chain carries TRBV29-1 and TRBJ2-3; the TCRdb D gene call, TRBD1, has no DNA to confirm it. This CDR3 comprises 17 residues. The germline V gene encodes CDR1 SQVTM and CDR2 ANQGSEA. The CDR3 region is CSVDGPAGVAATDTQYF.

The rearrangement uses TRBV27 and TRBJ2-1. Looked up from germline, CDR1 is MNHEY and CDR2 is SMNVEV (reference sequence). CDR3 length: 12 amino acids. CDR3 residues: CASSFFSGEQFF.

The CDR3 protein is CASSLVGGLTPGQPQHF. The chain joins TRBV7-9 to TRBJ1-5; TCRdb gives TRBD1 as the D gene, but with no DNA this cannot be confirmed. The CDR3 extends over 17 amino acids. CDR1 and CDR2 (germline): SEHNR, FQNEAQ (reference sequence).

This clonotype is labeled medium-sized based on frequency. This chain joins TRBV6-4 and TRBJ2-1; TCRdb designates TRBD2, a call that cannot be tested without DNA. CDR3 length equals 14 residues. Germline V gives CDR1 MRHNA, CDR2 SNTAGT. The CDR3 loop is CASSAAGGYNEQFF.

CDR3 in amino acids: CASSPSGPHTGELFF. J is TRBJ2-2 and V is TRBV7-9; TCRdb picks TRBD2, but there is no DNA to check that call. Germline V lookup: CDR1 SEHNR, CDR2 FQNEAQ (reference sequence). This CDR3 has 15 residues.

The chain joins TRBV12-3 or TRBV12-4 to TRBJ2-5; absent DNA, TCRdb's TRBD1 call cannot be checked. The CDR3 has 14 residues. Here the CDR3 reads CASSPRASQETQYF.

The chain uses TRBV29-1 and TRBJ2-7; absent DNA, TCRdb's TRBD1 call cannot be checked. This CDR3 has 16 residues. Germline V lookup: CDR1 SQVTM, CDR2 ANQGSEA. The CDR3 region is CSVEDREAGHSYEQYF.

The chain has TRBV29-1 and TRBJ2-2; TCRdb calls TRBD1, which cannot be checked without DNA. Germline V gives CDR1 SQVTM, CDR2 ANQGSEA. This CDR3 contains 17 residues. CDR3: CSVEDQKGQGRSGELFF.

The CDR3 spells CASSQGEDTEAFF. The chain links TRBV10-1 to TRBJ1-1. Germline V gene lookup returns CDR1 WNHNN and CDR2 SYGVQD (reference sequence). This CDR3 has 13 amino acids.

This chain connects TRBV5-1 to TRBJ2-1; TCRdb outputs TRBD2, but without DNA this stays unchecked. The CDR3 is 16 amino acids. Germline CDR1 SGHRS, CDR2 YFSETQ. CDR3: CASSYRLAGSNPEQFF.

The gene calls are TRBV30 and TRBJ2-1; TCRdb proposes TRBD1, but this gene call is untestable without DNA. The CDR3 is 13 amino acids. CDR1 is GTSNPN, CDR2 SVGIG, per germline (reference sequence). CDR3 protein: CAWRRGMYNEQFF.

The V gene is TRBV7-2, the J gene TRBJ2-7; TCRdb proposes TRBD1, but this gene call is untestable without DNA. The CDR3 has 13 amino acids. Germline assignment: CDR1 SGHTA and CDR2 FQGNSA. The CDR3 loop reads CASSMDRTYEQYF.

The J gene is TRBJ2-3, the V gene TRBV28; TCRdb selects TRBD2, and the lack of DNA leaves this call unchecked. The CDR3 length is 15 residues. Germline values: CDR1 MDHEN, CDR2 SYDVKM. The CDR3 protein is CASSLSGGAKDTQYF.

This rearrangement joins TRBV14 to TRBJ2-3; TCRdb indicates TRBD1, and absent DNA this call remains unverified. Looked up from germline, CDR1 is SGHDN and CDR2 is FVKESK. This CDR3 has 15 residues. This chain's CDR3 is CASSQGGAATDTQYF.

This sequence joins TRBV6-6 and TRBJ2-5; TCRdb outputs TRBD1, but without DNA this stays unchecked. Germline CDR1 MNHNY, CDR2 SVGAGI (reference sequence). The CDR3 contains 15 residues. The CDR3 region is CASSWDRGPQETQYF.

V and J are TRBV27 and TRBJ2-7; the TCRdb call, TRBD1, lacks DNA for checking. This CDR3 comprises 13 residues. Germline V gene lookup returns CDR1 MNHEY and CDR2 SMNVEV (reference sequence). Here the CDR3 reads CARPRDRPCEQYF.

The rearrangement links TRBV7-9 to TRBJ1-1; TCRdb reports TRBD1, a call that lacks DNA to check it against. The CDR3 consists of 15 residues. The germline CDR1 and CDR2 sequences are SEHNR and FQNEAQ (reference sequence). The CDR3 region is CASSDGTGGGTEAFF.

The rearrangement joins TRBV7-9 to TRBJ1-6; the TCRdb D gene call, TRBD1, has no DNA to confirm it. Germline CDR1 reads SEHNR; CDR2 reads FQNEAQ (reference sequence). This CDR3 has 15 residues. The CDR3 sequence: CASSLDRGGNSPLHF.

The genes are TRBV7-3 and TRBJ2-3; no DNA is available, so the TRBD1 call from TCRdb remains unchecked. Per germline, CDR1 SGHTA and CDR2 FQGTGA. This CDR3 region has 16 residues. The CDR3 sequence is CASSLGGGGAPDTQYF.

This chain connects TRBV4-1 to TRBJ2-7. This CDR3 contains 15 residues. Germline V gene lookup returns CDR1 MGHRA and CDR2 YSYEKL. This CDR3 is CASSQEVDSSYEQYF.

The chain recombines TRBV14 with TRBJ2-7. CDR1 and CDR2 (germline): SGHDN, FVKESK. This CDR3 is 15 amino acids long. The CDR3 spells CASSQVTAGIYEQYF.

V usage is TRBV20-1 and J usage is TRBJ2-7; lacking DNA, the TRBD2 call made by TCRdb goes unchecked. The CDR3 is 15 amino acids. Looked up from germline, CDR1 is DFQATT and CDR2 is SNEGSKA (reference sequence). The CDR3: CSARDLTGGINEQYF.

This chain uses TRBV7-9 with TRBJ1-1; TCRdb's assignment of TRBD1 cannot be checked, as there is no DNA. CDR1 SEHNR and CDR2 FQNEAQ come from the germline V gene (reference sequence). The CDR3 has 15 residues. The CDR3 loop is CASSSRDRGNTEAFF.

The V gene is TRBV14, the J gene TRBJ1-2; the TCRdb D gene call, TRBD1, has no DNA to confirm it. The germline CDR1 and CDR2 sequences are SGHDN and FVKESK. The CDR3 extends over 14 amino acids. The CDR3 sequence is CASSQDSTGYGYTF.

The V call is TRBV12-3 or TRBV12-4, the J call TRBJ1-1; TCRdb picks TRBD1, but there is no DNA to check that call. The CDR3 sequence is 14 residues long. The CDR3: CATATWGGHTEAFF.

The CDR3 region is CASSLRTGVPGELFF. The rearrangement uses TRBV4-3 and TRBJ2-2; TCRdb proposes TRBD1, but this gene call is untestable without DNA. The CDR3 length is 15 residues. The germline V gene has CDR1 LGHNA and CDR2 YSLEER.

The V gene is TRBV5-5, the J gene TRBJ2-7. Germline CDR1 and CDR2: SGHKS and YYEKEE (reference sequence). CDR3 length: 13 residues. The CDR3 protein is CASSFKITYEQYF.

The chain recombines TRBV7-2 with TRBJ2-7; TCRdb's D call of TRBD1 is untestable without DNA. This CDR3 is 11 amino acids long. Germline assignment: CDR1 SGHTA and CDR2 FQGNSA. CDR3: CASSRDGGQYF.

The gene calls are TRBV29-1 and TRBJ1-1. The CDR3 has 14 amino acids. The germline V gene has CDR1 SQVTM and CDR2 ANQGSEA. CDR3 in amino acids: CSGEGGEDGTEAFF.